One sample yielded the 7 T cell receptor beta chains listed below, sequenced in a study of blood T cell repertoires in COVID-19 (dated by TCRdb to 2020 to 2022). The library was obtained by the immunoSEQ multiplex PCR assay. TCRdb provides this immuneACCESS table in a form limited to in-frame rearrangements. Some clones are lacking; in checked studies, under half of them reflect an unresolved V gene, and why the rest are absent is not known. The sample records some 120,000 clones, 55% to 75% of which are singletons. Together, the top ten hold over 2% of the sample. Sequencing was carried out using peripheral blood. The receptors stem from a woman between 70 and 85 years old with acute or convalescent COVID-19.

CDR3 DNA: TGTGCCAGCAGCCGGCGGGCTGGGCGGGGAACAACGGCGAACACTGAAGCTTTCTTT. Its translation: CASSRRAGRGTTANTEAFF. The V gene is TRBV5-6, the J gene TRBJ1-1; D is ambiguous. This CDR3 is built from 19 residues. V lost 4 bases to trimming and J lost 1 base, with 26 bases between them. Germline V gives CDR1 SGHDT, CDR2 YYEEEE.

This clone was detected only a few times. The rearrangement links TRBV28 to TRBJ1-5; the match to TRBD1 covers 9 bases. Germline trimming cut 3 bases from V and 3 bases from J; bases unmatched to any gene: 6. The CDR3 is 16 residues long. Per germline, CDR1 MDHEN and CDR2 SYDVKM. Here the CDR3 reads CASSFSDRGFNQPQHF. The CDR3, as DNA: TGTGCCAGCAGTTTCTCAGACAGGGGGTTCAATCAGCCCCAGCATTTT.

V and J are TRBV14 and TRBJ2-3; D perhaps matches TRBD2 (5 bases). The CDR3 length is 16 residues. The V end was cut by 0 bases, the J end by 1 base, with 11 bases between. Per the germline V gene, CDR1 is SGHDN and CDR2 is FVKESK. CDR3: CASSQELGIGTDTQYF. For the CDR3, the DNA is TGTGCCAGCAGCCAAGAACTAGGGATCGGCACAGATACGCAGTATTTT.

This sequence joins TRBV4-3 and TRBJ2-5; 8 bases fit TRBD2. Unmatched junction bases numbered 7, after V lost 4 bases and J lost 0 bases. Per the germline V gene, CDR1 is LGHNA and CDR2 is YSLEER. The CDR3 has 16 residues. CDR3 bases: TGCGCCAGCAGCCTCAACTTGCGGGGGGACCAAGAGACCCAGTACTTC. Amino acid sequence: CASSLNLRGDQETQYF.

V is TRBV20-1 and J is TRBJ1-5; 8 bases are a match to TRBD1. Germline CDR1 reads DFQATT; CDR2 reads SNEGSKA (reference sequence). The CDR3 is 15 amino acids. V lost 3 bases, J lost 3 bases, and 7 bases stayed unmatched. Written as DNA, the CDR3 is TGCAGTGCTAGTAGGAGACAGGGGAACAATCAGCCCCAGCATTTT. It codes for CSASRRQGNNQPQHF.

The chain combines TRBV19 with TRBJ1-3; D not certain. The CDR3 runs to 17 residues. Germline lookup yields CDR1 LNHDA and CDR2 SQIVND (reference sequence). Trimming removed 5 bases at V and 0 bases at J, with 17 bases between. CDR3 nucleotides: TGTGCCAGTAGTCTACTCCGGGCGGGGATCTCTGGAAACACCATATATTTT. It specifies CASSLLRAGISGNTIYF.

V is TRBV5-1 and J is TRBJ1-2; maybe TRBD1 (5 bases). The CDR3 extends over 14 amino acids. Trimming removed 4 bases at V and 3 bases at J, with 13 bases between. Germline CDR1 reads SGHRS; CDR2 reads YFSETQ. The CDR3 reads CASSPRLGDYGYTF. CDR3 in DNA: TGCGCCAGCAGCCCGCGACTAGGGGACTATGGCTACACCTTC. Full variable domain (missing parts from reference TRBV5-1 and TRBJ1-2): KAGVTQTPRYLIKTRGQQVTLSCSPISGHRSVSWYQQTPGQGLQFLFEYFSETQRNKGNFPGRFSGRQFSNSRSEMNVSTLELGDSALYLCASSPRLGDYGYTFGSGTRLTVV.